This is a list of T cell receptor beta chains from one sample in a study of regulatory T cells in long-lasting Graves disease. TCRdb fed the multiplex PCR reads into MiXCR, producing one record per CDR3 protein. The sample yields 400,000 to 500,000 distinct CDR3 sequences, approximately 23% seen once. The sample consisted of peripheral blood mononuclear cells (PBMCs), taken when the disease was refractory, from a patient treated with antithyroid drugs. The source is a female donor with Graves disease. CDR3s include the opening cysteine and the closing phenylalanine or tryptophan. Fields, in order: clone size, V gene, D gene, J gene, CDR3 DNA, CDR3 protein. D genes are given only for firm matches. Some rows mark clone size as missing; the rest say once, few, many or name a class of expanded clone.

size: .
V: TRBV30
D: .
J: TRBJ2-2
DNA: TGTGCCTGGGGGGCGAACACCGGGGAGCTGTTTTTT
CDR3: CAWGANTGELFF

size: many
V: TRBV6-5
D: .
J: TRBJ1-5
DNA: TGTGCCAGCAGTTACTCGATGGGCAATCAGCCCCAGCATTTT
CDR3: CASSYSMGNQPQHF

size: many
V: TRBV7-2
D: .
J: TRBJ2-2
DNA: TGTGCCAGCAGCTTACAGCCCGACGTCACCGGGGAGCTGTTTTTT
CDR3: CASSLQPDVTGELFF

size: .
V: TRBV29-1
D: TRBD1
J: TRBJ2-7
DNA: TGCAGCGCCGGACAGGGTAGGGACGAGCAGTACTTC
CDR3: CSAGQGRDEQYF

size: few
V: TRBV6-1
D: TRBD1
J: TRBJ2-6
DNA: TGTGCCAGCACCCGGGACAGGAGGAGGTCTGGGGCCAACGTCCTGACTTTC
CDR3: CASTRDRRRSGANVLTF

size: .
V: TRBV7-3
D: TRBD1
J: TRBJ1-6
DNA: TGTGCCAGCAGGGAGACAGGGTTGAATTCACCCCTCCACTTT
CDR3: CASRETGLNSPLHF

size: .
V: TRBV11-2
D: .
J: TRBJ2-1
DNA: TGTGCCAGCAGCCTGCTGCCGTTGAGCTCCTACAATGAGCAGTTCTTC
CDR3: CASSLLPLSSYNEQFF

size: few
V: TRBV6-2/TRBV6-3
D: .
J: TRBJ1-1
DNA: TGTGCCAGCATTAGACGGGAAAGAAGCGCTGAAGCTTTCTTT
CDR3: CASIRRERSAEAFF

size: .
V: TRBV20-1
D: .
J: TRBJ1-5
DNA: TGCAGTGCTAGAGAGGCTGGCGCGGCAGCCGATTCGCCCCAGCATTTT
CDR3: CSAREAGAAADSPQHF

size: few
V: TRBV6-2/TRBV6-3
D: TRBD2
J: TRBJ2-2
DNA: TGTGCCAGCATCCGGGCTAGCGGGAGACTTACCGGGGAGCTGTTTTTT
CDR3: CASIRASGRLTGELFF

size: .
V: TRBV20-1
D: TRBD1
J: TRBJ1-2
DNA: TGCAGTACCCCCGGGACAGTTACATCTTACTATGGCTACACCTTC
CDR3: CSTPGTVTSYYGYTF

size: .
V: TRBV19
D: TRBD1
J: TRBJ1-4
DNA: TGTGCCAGTACCTCGGGACAGCTTAATGAAAAACTGTTTTTT
CDR3: CASTSGQLNEKLFF

size: .
V: TRBV19
D: .
J: TRBJ1-1
DNA: TGTGCCAGTAGTATAGATCGCTTGGGGGGCCGTGAAGCTTTCTTT
CDR3: CASSIDRLGGREAFF

size: .
V: TRBV18
D: .
J: TRBJ1-2
DNA: TGTGCCAGCTCACCACAGACAGTGGAGGGCTACACCTTC
CDR3: CASSPQTVEGYTF

size: many
V: TRBV11-2
D: .
J: TRBJ1-5
DNA: TGTGCCAGCAGCTTAGTTGTTGGCAATCAGCCCCAGCATTTT
CDR3: CASSLVVGNQPQHF

size: .
V: TRBV7-9
D: .
J: TRBJ1-5
DNA: TGTGCCAGCAGCCCTCCAGGGACGTATCAGCCCCAGCATTTT
CDR3: CASSPPGTYQPQHF

size: many
V: TRBV28
D: .
J: TRBJ2-2
DNA: TGTGCCAGCAGCCGAGTAAGGCTGGCCACCGGGGAGCTGTTTTTT
CDR3: CASSRVRLATGELFF

size: .
V: TRBV7-9
D: .
J: TRBJ1-1
DNA: TGTGCCAGCAGCCCGCGGGCCCCTTCAGGGGTCACTGAAGCTTTCTTT
CDR3: CASSPRAPSGVTEAFF

size: many
V: TRBV6-5
D: TRBD1
J: TRBJ2-7
DNA: TGTGCCAGCAGTTACTCGGGGCACTCCGGAACAGGGGGCTCCGAGCAGTACTTC
CDR3: CASSYSGHSGTGGSEQYF

size: .
V: TRBV6-9
D: .
J: TRBJ1-4
DNA: TGTGCCAGCAGTTACCCGAGAAGATCCGCAACTAATGAAAAACTGTTTTTT
CDR3: CASSYPRRSATNEKLFF

size: many
V: TRBV2
D: .
J: TRBJ1-5
DNA: TGTGCCAGCAGTAATGAGAATAGCAATCAGCCCCAGCATTTT
CDR3: CASSNENSNQPQHF

size: .
V: TRBV7-9
D: TRBD1
J: TRBJ1-6
DNA: TGTGCCAGCAGATCCGGGACAGGGGGAAATAATTCACCCCTCCACTTT
CDR3: CASRSGTGGNNSPLHF

size: .
V: TRBV7-2
D: .
J: TRBJ1-4
DNA: TGTGCCAGCAGCTTAGTGGGACGGAATAATGAAAAACTGTTTTTT
CDR3: CASSLVGRNNEKLFF

size: many
V: TRBV28
D: .
J: TRBJ1-1
DNA: TGTGCCAGCAGCCGCGACTCGGGGCATGAAGCTTTCTTT
CDR3: CASSRDSGHEAFF

size: few
V: TRBV27
D: .
J: TRBJ2-2
DNA: TGTGCCAGCAGTCCGCGGACAGACGCCGGGGAGCTGTTTTTT
CDR3: CASSPRTDAGELFF

size: .
V: TRBV7-3
D: TRBD2
J: TRBJ2-1
DNA: TGTGCCAGCAGCCTAACTAGCGGGAGTCGCAATGAGCAGTTCTTC
CDR3: CASSLTSGSRNEQFF

size: .
V: TRBV7-2
D: .
J: TRBJ1-3
DNA: TGTGCCAGCAGCTTAGCGAGCGGGGCAGTCCTTTCTGGAAACACCATATATTTT
CDR3: CASSLASGAVLSGNTIYF

size: many
V: TRBV7-9
D: .
J: TRBJ2-5
DNA: TGTGCCAGCAGCTCGAACGAAGAGACCCAGTACTTC
CDR3: CASSSNEETQYF

size: many
V: TRBV6-1
D: .
J: TRBJ1-1
DNA: TGTGCCGCACTGAATTTCGGTAACACTGAAGCTTTCTTT
CDR3: CAALNFGNTEAFF

size: .
V: TRBV5-1
D: .
J: TRBJ1-4
DNA: TGCGCCAGCAGCTTGGGAGGGGCTCGGAAACTGTTTTTT
CDR3: CASSLGGARKLFF

size: many
V: TRBV3-1
D: TRBD1
J: TRBJ1-2
DNA: TGTGCCAGCAGCCAGGGGACAGCTTTCTATGGCTACACCTTC
CDR3: CASSQGTAFYGYTF

size: few
V: TRBV29-1
D: TRBD1
J: TRBJ2-7
DNA: TGCAGCGTTGCGGGACAGACCTACGAGCAGTACTTC
CDR3: CSVAGQTYEQYF

size: many
V: TRBV7-2
D: .
J: TRBJ1-1
DNA: TGTGCCAGCAGCTTGGTAGGGGGTGACACTGAAGCTTTCTTT
CDR3: CASSLVGGDTEAFF

size: few
V: TRBV18
D: .
J: TRBJ1-2
DNA: TGTGCCAGCTCGGCGATTAGCGGCTATGGCTACACCTTC
CDR3: CASSAISGYGYTF

size: .
V: TRBV18
D: TRBD1
J: TRBJ2-4
DNA: TGTGCCAGCTCACCAGGACAGGGAGGCATTCAGTACTTC
CDR3: CASSPGQGGIQYF

size: .
V: TRBV6-1
D: .
J: TRBJ1-6
DNA: TGTGCCAGCAGACCGGCCGACAGCTACTATAATTCACCCCTCCACTTT
CDR3: CASRPADSYYNSPLHF

size: many
V: TRBV2
D: .
J: TRBJ1-1
DNA: TGTGCCAGCAGTGTAGCGGTCTTGAACACTGAAGCTTTCTTT
CDR3: CASSVAVLNTEAFF

size: .
V: TRBV5-1
D: .
J: TRBJ2-2
DNA: TGCGCCAGCAGCCGCGAACAGGGGAACACCGGGGAGCTGTTTTTT
CDR3: CASSREQGNTGELFF

size: many
V: TRBV6-1
D: TRBD1
J: TRBJ1-2
DNA: TGTGCCAGCATCCCGTCCGGGACAGTGTTTTCGTATGGCTACACCTTC
CDR3: CASIPSGTVFSYGYTF

size: few
V: TRBV27
D: .
J: TRBJ2-5
DNA: TGTGCCAGCAGACAAAATTCAGGACTACTGCAAGAGACCCAGTACTTC
CDR3: CASRQNSGLLQETQYF

size: many
V: TRBV20-1
D: .
J: TRBJ2-2
DNA: TGCAGTGCCTTACTAGCCGGGGAGCTGTTTTTT
CDR3: CSALLAGELFF

size: .
V: TRBV19
D: .
J: TRBJ1-2
DNA: TGTGCCAGTAGTATGGAGCCTCTGGGTGGCTACACCTTC
CDR3: CASSMEPLGGYTF

size: .
V: TRBV11-2
D: .
J: TRBJ2-7
DNA: TGTGCCAGCAGCTTAAGTCTGGGGGAAGGTTTAGACGAGCAGTACTTC
CDR3: CASSLSLGEGLDEQYF

size: few
V: TRBV7-9
D: TRBD1
J: TRBJ1-6
DNA: TGTGCCAGCAGCCTGACAGGGATAGGGTTCTCACCCCTCCACTTT
CDR3: CASSLTGIGFSPLHF

size: .
V: TRBV2
D: .
J: TRBJ2-7
DNA: TGTGCCACTCGACAGAACTACGAGCAGTACTTC
CDR3: CATRQNYEQYF

size: many
V: TRBV28
D: .
J: TRBJ1-2
DNA: TGTGCCAGCAGTTTATCCGGGTATGGCTACACCTTC
CDR3: CASSLSGYGYTF

size: once
V: TRBV30
D: .
J: TRBJ1-1
DNA: TGTGCCTGGACCCCGGCAGGGTATTTGGAGAACACTGAAGCTTTCTTT
CDR3: CAWTPAGYLENTEAFF

size: .
V: TRBV7-6
D: .
J: TRBJ2-4
DNA: TGTGCCAGCAGCGGACGGGACTCCCTTCAGTACTTC
CDR3: CASSGRDSLQYF

size: .
V: TRBV27
D: .
J: TRBJ2-2
DNA: TGTGCCAGCAGTTTATATAGCCTAGTGCCAGGGGAGCTGTTTTTT
CDR3: CASSLYSLVPGELFF

size: .
V: TRBV29-1
D: .
J: TRBJ1-2
DNA: TGCAGCGTCGCGGACAGCTCTAACTATGGCTACACCTTC
CDR3: CSVADSSNYGYTF

size: few
V: TRBV20-1
D: TRBD1
J: TRBJ2-7
DNA: TGCAGTGCTAGAGCCGGGACAGCCGAGCAGTACTTC
CDR3: CSARAGTAEQYF

size: .
V: TRBV6-1
D: .
J: TRBJ2-2
DNA: TGTGCCAGCAGCGTGGGACTCCTTTGGGCCGGGGAGCTGTTTTTT
CDR3: CASSVGLLWAGELFF

size: .
V: TRBV29-1
D: TRBD1
J: TRBJ1-1
DNA: TGCAGCGTTCGACAGGGGGCGTCAGGCACTGAAGCTTTCTTT
CDR3: CSVRQGASGTEAFF

size: few
V: TRBV12-3/TRBV12-4
D: .
J: TRBJ1-2
DNA: TGTGCCAGCAGTTTAGAAGATACAGGAGTGGTCTATGGCTACACCTTC
CDR3: CASSLEDTGVVYGYTF

size: few
V: TRBV10-3
D: .
J: TRBJ2-7
DNA: TGTGCCATCAGTGAGTCGGGGGTCTACGAGCAGTACTTC
CDR3: CAISESGVYEQYF

size: .
V: TRBV19
D: .
J: TRBJ2-3
DNA: TGTGCCAGTAGTATATCTGCTACTAGTGGCTTTTTCGGCACAGATACGCAGTATTTT
CDR3: CASSISATSGFFGTDTQYF